This TCR beta chain is from a study of cytomegalovirus exposure and HLA in healthy donors. As for the study in general: The use of the same platform for the 90 to 150 validation repertoires and the 550 to 850 first-cohort repertoires was reported by a later analysis.

Germline loops: CDR1 MDHEN, CDR2 SYDVKM. V lost 10 bases to trimming and J lost 4 bases; unmatched junction nucleotides: 5. The CDR3 sequence is 14 residues long. Points from the study as a whole: Associated with cytomegalovirus, according to the listing, were 150 to 200 TCR beta chains.

Clones were read by immunoSEQ multiplex PCR, and TCRdb kept only the in-frame ones, dropping some. The profile covers some 120,000 clones, with around 95% appearing a single time and about 1.7% taken by the ten largest. Remarks on this clone: What it recognizes is unknown.

V and J are TRBV28 and TRBJ2-1; TRBD2 agrees at 12 bases. Material for sequencing was PBMCs. This receptor was obtained from a man aged 18 to 35 in good health and CMV-seronegative. Here the CDR3 reads CAIRGTSGYNEQFF. CDR3 in DNA: TGTGCCATTCGAGGGACTAGCGGGTACAATGAGCAGTTCTTC.